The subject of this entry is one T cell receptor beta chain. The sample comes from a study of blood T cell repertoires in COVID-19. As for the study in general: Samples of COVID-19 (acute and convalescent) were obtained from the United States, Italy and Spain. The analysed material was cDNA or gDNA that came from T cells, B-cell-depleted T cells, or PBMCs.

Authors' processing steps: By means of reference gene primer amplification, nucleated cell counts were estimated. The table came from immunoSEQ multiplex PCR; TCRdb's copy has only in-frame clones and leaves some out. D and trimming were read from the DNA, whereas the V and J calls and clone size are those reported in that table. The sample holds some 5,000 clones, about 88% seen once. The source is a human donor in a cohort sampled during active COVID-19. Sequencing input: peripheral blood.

The CDR3 DNA is TGTGCCAGCAGCATAGGACAGGGTCTTACAGATACGCAGTATTTT. It encodes CASSIGQGLTDTQYF. V usage is TRBV5-4 and J usage is TRBJ2-3, with 8 positions matching TRBD1. CDR1 is SGHNT, CDR2 YYREEE, per germline (reference sequence). The CDR3 sequence is 15 residues long. J was trimmed by 3 bases and V by 4 bases; bases with no gene match: 7.